The rows below give T cell receptor beta chains drawn from one sample of a study of cytomegalovirus exposure and HLA in healthy donors. Using immunoSEQ multiplex PCR, the repertoire was profiled, and TCRdb retains in-frame clones only, with some absent. The table lists around 110,000 clones, 65% to 80% of them singletons, with more than 2.5% in the top ten. Material for sequencing was PBMCs. The receptors stem from a male donor in good health and CMV-seropositive. CDR3s include the opening cysteine and the closing phenylalanine or tryptophan. Fields, in order: J gene, V gene, CDR3 protein.

>TRBJ2-1|TRBV6-1
CASSEEPDRVREQFF
>TRBJ1-2|TRBV29-1
CSVEEDTNYGYTF
>TRBJ2-4|TRBV5-8
CASSLPGDLAKNIQYF
>TRBJ2-3|TRBV13
CASSLSGTGGPRTDTQYF
>TRBJ1-2|TRBV28
CASTPGQGRTNYGYTF
>TRBJ2-1|TRBV9
CASSVATGGASNEQFF
>TRBJ2-7|TRBV28
CASSLWTALTYEQYF
>TRBJ2-7|TRBV4-1
CASSQPTGKKPYEQYF
>TRBJ1-2|TRBV29-1
CSAEGAGVNYGYTF
>TRBJ2-1|TRBV19
CASSRGQDNEQFF
>TRBJ2-3|TRBV5-1
CASSLGGREPDTQYF
>TRBJ1-5|TRBV30
CAWSGGGANQPQHF
>TRBJ2-5|TRBV19
CASSTLRQGQETQYF
>TRBJ1-4|TRBV6-6
CASRWTGSNEKLFF
>TRBJ2-3|TRBV5-5
CASSGSSGRTDTQYF
>TRBJ2-5|TRBV15
CATSRVPVRRIFGETQYF
>TRBJ1-1|TRBV28
CASSLGPGSRGTEAFF
>TRBJ2-1|TRBV5-6
CASSSGTSGGAYNEQFF
>TRBJ2-7|TRBV28
CASTGRGYEQYF
>TRBJ1-1|TRBV7-2
CASSSGAMNTEAFF
>.|TRBV28
CASSLRRRERYEQYF
>TRBJ1-3|TRBV12-5
CASGASSGNTIYF
>TRBJ1-5|TRBV19
CASSIYGQSNQPQHF
>TRBJ2-1|TRBV7-8
CASSRTGGGAGGRYNEQFF
>TRBJ2-2|TRBV5-5
CASTETGASLNTGELFF
>TRBJ1-2|TRBV7-9
CASSVNGAGAHGYTF
>TRBJ1-2|TRBV9
CASSVREAYGYTF
>TRBJ2-3|TRBV13
CASRWTSGGSSTDTQYF
>TRBJ2-5|TRBV28
CASREQGRGETQYF
>TRBJ2-7|TRBV28
CASSLGYEQYF
>TRBJ1-5|TRBV27
CASSLQGGNQPQHF
>TRBJ1-1|TRBV7-2
CASSLGRGRNTEAFF
>TRBJ1-1|TRBV7-2
CASSSRTGYMRDTEAFF
>TRBJ2-3|TRBV7-2
CASSLGEDKWYF
>TRBJ1-6|TRBV4-3
CASSQETQPNSPLHF
>TRBJ2-3|TRBV4-2
CASSQGLVTDTQYF
>TRBJ2-3|TRBV5-1
CASSSSGTGGLDTQYF
>TRBJ2-7|TRBV25-1
CASSWDRVGGQYF
>TRBJ1-5|TRBV7-9
CASSVTPREEQPQHF
>TRBJ2-3|TRBV19
CASSLRDRGTDTQYF
>TRBJ1-5|TRBV19
CASSNRQGAQPQHF
>TRBJ1-5|TRBV15
CATSRGGQGLITQPQHF
>TRBJ2-6|TRBV19
CASSIQGAGANVLTF
>TRBJ2-1|TRBV7-9
CASSLDSGRAHEQFF
>TRBJ2-7|TRBV5-1
CASSVPGASEQYF
>TRBJ1-5|TRBV27
CASSNPSRTGTSNQPQHF
>TRBJ2-1|TRBV6-7
CASTAIAGCEQFF
>TRBJ2-7|TRBV28
CASSLTRQGEQYF
>TRBJ1-6|TRBV7-2
CASSLERQGANSPLHF
>TRBJ2-6|TRBV30
CAWSVGQGLTF
>TRBJ1-5|TRBV6-6
CASGTVGSSNQPQHF
>TRBJ1-2|TRBV10-3
CAIRTGRDYGYTF
>TRBJ2-7|TRBV10-3
CAIRDRGVHEQYF
>TRBJ2-7|TRBV5-6
CASSRGQGAYEQYF
>TRBJ1-5|TRBV15
CATSRDLSTLQPQHF
>TRBJ1-5|TRBV21-1
CASSKVSSAGDQPQHF
>TRBJ2-7|TRBV5-1
CASTEGPRTASGRGYEQYF
>TRBJ2-2|TRBV7-3
CASSSPGQGNTGELFF
>TRBJ1-2|TRBV30
CAWSAWDRGPYGYTF
>TRBJ1-6|TRBV7-6
CASSQGTGGNSPLHF